A selection of T cell receptor beta chains follows, all from one sample in a study of T-cell reconstitution after alpha-beta-depleted transplantation in children. A single record per CDR3 protein comes from TCRdb applying MiXCR to the PCR reads. The repertoire consists of fewer than 1 million distinct CDR3 sequences, with 16% occurring once and the leading ten covering under 6%. The material sequenced was PBMCs, mostly from graft donor cells, taken 360 days after TCRalphabeta/CD19-depleted stem cell transplant. These receptors all come from a male patient between 5 and 17 years old who had a stem cell transplant for acute lymphoblastic leukemia, so the T cells may come from the graft donor. Each CDR3 is given with its conserved first and last residue. Each record gives: clone size, V gene, J gene, D gene, CDR3 DNA, CDR3 protein. A D gene is named only where the DNA matches it firmly. Where a row states a size, it is once, few, many or the class of an expanded clone; other rows omit it.

abundance: -; v_gene: TRBV12-3/TRBV12-4; j_gene: TRBJ2-1; d_gene: -; CDR3nt: TGTGCCAGCAGTTTAAGGAGGGTGATAGGGGGCAATGAGCAGTTCTTC; CDR3aa: CASSLRRVIGGNEQFF
abundance: few; v_gene: TRBV5-1; j_gene: TRBJ2-7; d_gene: TRBD1; CDR3nt: TGCGCCAGCAGGGGACAGGGAGTCTCAAAACGGGTCTACGAGCAGTACTTC; CDR3aa: CASRGQGVSKRVYEQYF
abundance: many; v_gene: TRBV2; j_gene: TRBJ1-3; d_gene: -; CDR3nt: TGTGCCAGCAGTGTTTGGGGGGTGTCGGCTGGAAACACCATATATTTT; CDR3aa: CASSVWGVSAGNTIYF
abundance: few; v_gene: TRBV12-5; j_gene: TRBJ2-3; d_gene: TRBD1; CDR3nt: TGTGCTAGTGCCCCCAGGGGGAATCGTTACACAGATACGCAGTATTTT; CDR3aa: CASAPRGNRYTDTQYF
abundance: -; v_gene: TRBV24-1; j_gene: TRBJ2-2; d_gene: -; CDR3nt: TGTGCCACCAGTGACCCCACAGGGTTAACCGGGGAGCTGTTTTTT; CDR3aa: CATSDPTGLTGELFF
abundance: -; v_gene: TRBV20-1; j_gene: TRBJ2-1; d_gene: -; CDR3nt: TGCAGTTCACCGAACCCCAGCGGTTACAATGAGCAGTTCTTC; CDR3aa: CSSPNPSGYNEQFF
abundance: -; v_gene: TRBV19; j_gene: TRBJ1-1; d_gene: -; CDR3nt: TGTGCCAGTAGTATTACGGAGTTCGGCACTGAAGCTTTCTTT; CDR3aa: CASSITEFGTEAFF
abundance: -; v_gene: TRBV11-2; j_gene: TRBJ2-1; d_gene: TRBD2; CDR3nt: TGTGCCAGCAGCTTAGATAGGGAGGGGTGGGTCACGGCTAGCAATGAGCAGTTCTTC; CDR3aa: CASSLDREGWVTASNEQFF
abundance: few; v_gene: TRBV18; j_gene: TRBJ2-6; d_gene: -; CDR3nt: TGTGCCAGCTCGTCCAGGGGACGCGGGGCCAACGTCCTGACTTTC; CDR3aa: CASSSRGRGANVLTF
abundance: few; v_gene: TRBV2; j_gene: TRBJ2-1; d_gene: TRBD1; CDR3nt: TGTGCCAGCAGCGAGGCGACAGGGGGCTTCCACAATGAGCAGTTCTTC; CDR3aa: CASSEATGGFHNEQFF
abundance: -; v_gene: TRBV29-1; j_gene: TRBJ2-1; d_gene: TRBD2; CDR3nt: TGCAGCGTTGGGGGACTAGCGGGAGGGGAACGTATTTACAATGAGCAGTTCTTC; CDR3aa: CSVGGLAGGERIYNEQFF
abundance: -; v_gene: TRBV9; j_gene: TRBJ2-1; d_gene: -; CDR3nt: TGTGCCAGCAGCGTAGAAGTGTCTGCCTACAATGAGCAGTTCTTC; CDR3aa: CASSVEVSAYNEQFF
abundance: -; v_gene: TRBV7-9; j_gene: TRBJ2-3; d_gene: -; CDR3nt: TGTGCCAGCAGTGACAGCTCAGATACGCAGTATTTT; CDR3aa: CASSDSSDTQYF
abundance: few; v_gene: TRBV10-2; j_gene: TRBJ2-7; d_gene: TRBD2; CDR3nt: TGCGCCAGCACCCTTAGACTAGCGGGTGGTCACGAGCAGTACTTC; CDR3aa: CASTLRLAGGHEQYF
abundance: many; v_gene: TRBV2; j_gene: TRBJ2-7; d_gene: TRBD2; CDR3nt: TGTGCCAGCAGTTTCCCCGGGACTAGCGACGAGCAGTACTTC; CDR3aa: CASSFPGTSDEQYF
abundance: -; v_gene: TRBV27; j_gene: TRBJ2-1; d_gene: TRBD2; CDR3nt: TGTGCCAGCAGCCCCCGGGGGGGAGAGCCCTACAATGAGCAGTTCTTC; CDR3aa: CASSPRGGEPYNEQFF
abundance: -; v_gene: TRBV27; j_gene: TRBJ2-6; d_gene: TRBD1; CDR3nt: TGTGCCAGCAGTCGGGACAGGGGTACCTCTGGGGCCAACGTCCTGACTTTC; CDR3aa: CASSRDRGTSGANVLTF
abundance: -; v_gene: TRBV5-1; j_gene: TRBJ2-7; d_gene: TRBD1; CDR3nt: TGCGCCAGCAGCTATTGGACAGGCATCTCCTACGAGCAGTACTTC; CDR3aa: CASSYWTGISYEQYF
abundance: few; v_gene: TRBV24-1; j_gene: TRBJ2-3; d_gene: TRBD1; CDR3nt: TGTGCCACCAGTGATTCTACAGGGGTGTTTGTGAATACGCAGTATTTT; CDR3aa: CATSDSTGVFVNTQYF
abundance: -; v_gene: TRBV12-3/TRBV12-4; j_gene: TRBJ2-1; d_gene: -; CDR3nt: TGTGCCAGCAGTTTAGACAGTCTAGGCTACAATGAGCAGTTCTTC; CDR3aa: CASSLDSLGYNEQFF
abundance: -; v_gene: TRBV12-5; j_gene: TRBJ2-1; d_gene: -; CDR3nt: TGTGCTAGTGGCCACCGCCTCGATAATGAGCAGTTCTTC; CDR3aa: CASGHRLDNEQFF
abundance: -; v_gene: TRBV3-1; j_gene: TRBJ2-1; d_gene: -; CDR3nt: TGTGCCAGCAGCCAAGATGCGGGCAGGGACATCTACAATGAGCAGTTCTTC; CDR3aa: CASSQDAGRDIYNEQFF
abundance: few; v_gene: TRBV27; j_gene: TRBJ2-3; d_gene: -; CDR3nt: TGTGCCAGCAGTTTATCTGGGTTGGCTAGCGTCACAGATACGCAGTATTTT; CDR3aa: CASSLSGLASVTDTQYF
abundance: many; v_gene: TRBV5-1; j_gene: TRBJ2-5; d_gene: TRBD2; CDR3nt: TGCGCCAGCAGCCGTGGACTAGCAGAAGAGACCCAGTACTTC; CDR3aa: CASSRGLAEETQYF
abundance: many; v_gene: TRBV29-1; j_gene: TRBJ2-3; d_gene: -; CDR3nt: TGCAGCGTCTCCTCGCAGGCAGATACGCAGTATTTT; CDR3aa: CSVSSQADTQYF
abundance: -; v_gene: TRBV27; j_gene: TRBJ2-7; d_gene: -; CDR3nt: TGTGCCAGCACCCAGGACGGGGGCTCCTACGAGCAGTACTTC; CDR3aa: CASTQDGGSYEQYF
abundance: few; v_gene: TRBV29-1; j_gene: TRBJ1-5; d_gene: TRBD1; CDR3nt: TGCAGCGTTGGAGGGGACAGGACGAATCAGCCCCAGCATTTT; CDR3aa: CSVGGDRTNQPQHF
abundance: few; v_gene: TRBV19; j_gene: TRBJ1-2; d_gene: -; CDR3nt: TGTGCCAGTAGTATAGGGGCTCGCGGCTACTATGGCTACACCTTC; CDR3aa: CASSIGARGYYGYTF
abundance: few; v_gene: TRBV20-1; j_gene: TRBJ2-3; d_gene: -; CDR3nt: TGCAGTGCTAGAGATCTCATGGTGAGGCGGGAATGGACAGATACGCAGTATTTT; CDR3aa: CSARDLMVRREWTDTQYF
abundance: -; v_gene: TRBV4-1; j_gene: TRBJ2-2; d_gene: -; CDR3nt: TGCGCCAGCAGTTTCAGGATGAGTGGCACCGGGGAGCTGTTTTTT; CDR3aa: CASSFRMSGTGELFF
abundance: -; v_gene: TRBV11-2; j_gene: TRBJ2-5; d_gene: TRBD2; CDR3nt: TGTGCCAGCAGCTTAGTGGTAGCGGGAGGCCCCGTCCAAGAGACCCAGTACTTC; CDR3aa: CASSLVVAGGPVQETQYF
abundance: many; v_gene: TRBV11-2; j_gene: TRBJ2-7; d_gene: -; CDR3nt: TGTGCCAGCAGGTCGATCGCCGATCTGGATTACGAGCAGTACTTC; CDR3aa: CASRSIADLDYEQYF
abundance: -; v_gene: TRBV27; j_gene: TRBJ2-3; d_gene: -; CDR3nt: TGTGCCAGCAGAGATAATGGGCCAGATACGCAGTATTTT; CDR3aa: CASRDNGPDTQYF
abundance: -; v_gene: TRBV2; j_gene: TRBJ2-7; d_gene: -; CDR3nt: TGTGCCAGCAGTGATTCTGTTGGCAACGAGCAGTACTTC; CDR3aa: CASSDSVGNEQYF
abundance: -; v_gene: TRBV4-1; j_gene: TRBJ2-7; d_gene: TRBD2; CDR3nt: TGCGCCAGCAGCCAAGTAGGGGTATTGCGGGAGGACTACGAGCAGTACTTC; CDR3aa: CASSQVGVLREDYEQYF
abundance: -; v_gene: TRBV3-1; j_gene: TRBJ2-7; d_gene: TRBD2; CDR3nt: TGTGCCAGCAGCGAAACTAGCGGGGTCTCCTACGAGCAGTACTTC; CDR3aa: CASSETSGVSYEQYF
abundance: many; v_gene: TRBV27; j_gene: TRBJ2-4; d_gene: -; CDR3nt: TGTGCCAGCAGTTCCTCGAGGGTAGCCAAAAACATTCAGTACTTC; CDR3aa: CASSSSRVAKNIQYF
abundance: few; v_gene: TRBV3-1; j_gene: TRBJ1-4; d_gene: -; CDR3nt: TGTGCCAGCAGCCAGCGACGGAGCACTAATGAAAAACTGTTTTTT; CDR3aa: CASSQRRSTNEKLFF
abundance: many; v_gene: TRBV7-9; j_gene: TRBJ2-7; d_gene: -; CDR3nt: TGTGCCAGCAGCTTAGCGCTGAGTAGCAAGCAGTACTTC; CDR3aa: CASSLALSSKQYF
abundance: -; v_gene: TRBV7-9; j_gene: TRBJ2-2; d_gene: TRBD2; CDR3nt: TGTGCCAGCATCCTAGCGGGAGAGGGGACCGGGGAGCTGTTTTTT; CDR3aa: CASILAGEGTGELFF
abundance: few; v_gene: TRBV7-9; j_gene: TRBJ1-2; d_gene: -; CDR3nt: TGTGCCAGCAGCACCTCACGCCTCCCGGCGGACACCTTC; CDR3aa: CASSTSRLPADTF
abundance: many; v_gene: TRBV18; j_gene: TRBJ1-2; d_gene: -; CDR3nt: TGTGCCAGCTCACCAAGGGGCAGAGACTATGGCTACACCTTC; CDR3aa: CASSPRGRDYGYTF
abundance: few; v_gene: TRBV15; j_gene: TRBJ2-2; d_gene: -; CDR3nt: TGTGCCACCAGCACAGGCCGGGACTTCGGGTCCGGGGAGCTGTTTTTT; CDR3aa: CATSTGRDFGSGELFF
abundance: few; v_gene: TRBV29-1; j_gene: TRBJ2-1; d_gene: -; CDR3nt: TGCAGCGTGGCCGGACAGAGCCTTTACAATGAGCAGTTCTTC; CDR3aa: CSVAGQSLYNEQFF
abundance: -; v_gene: TRBV3-1; j_gene: TRBJ2-1; d_gene: -; CDR3nt: TGTGCCAGCAGCCCTATAGCGAACTCCTACAATGAGCAGTTCTTC; CDR3aa: CASSPIANSYNEQFF
abundance: -; v_gene: TRBV7-6; j_gene: TRBJ2-7; d_gene: -; CDR3nt: TGTGCCAGCAGCTCAAGACTGGGCCCCTACGAGCAGTACTTC; CDR3aa: CASSSRLGPYEQYF
abundance: -; v_gene: TRBV20-1; j_gene: TRBJ2-1; d_gene: TRBD2; CDR3nt: TGCAGTGCTAGCCCGTTTAGCGGGCGGCACTACAATGAGCAGTTCTTC; CDR3aa: CSASPFSGRHYNEQFF
abundance: many; v_gene: TRBV20-1; j_gene: TRBJ1-1; d_gene: TRBD1; CDR3nt: TGCAGTGCCAAGGGACAGTTGAACACTGAAGCTTTCTTT; CDR3aa: CSAKGQLNTEAFF
abundance: -; v_gene: TRBV29-1; j_gene: TRBJ1-1; d_gene: -; CDR3nt: TGCAGCCCTACTCCCAGCGCTGAAGCTTTCTTT; CDR3aa: CSPTPSAEAFF
abundance: few; v_gene: TRBV3-1; j_gene: TRBJ2-1; d_gene: TRBD2; CDR3nt: TGTGCCAGCAGCCAATTGAGCGGGACGATTAACCGACAGTTCTTC; CDR3aa: CASSQLSGTINRQFF
abundance: few; v_gene: TRBV6-1; j_gene: TRBJ1-5; d_gene: TRBD1; CDR3nt: TGTGCCAGCAGTGCGACAGGGCCAAATCAGCCCCAGCATTTT; CDR3aa: CASSATGPNQPQHF
abundance: -; v_gene: TRBV15; j_gene: TRBJ2-3; d_gene: TRBD2; CDR3nt: TGTGCCACCAGCAGAGGCGCTTTAGCGGGAGCATCCACAGATACGCAGTATTTT; CDR3aa: CATSRGALAGASTDTQYF
abundance: many; v_gene: TRBV12-3/TRBV12-4; j_gene: TRBJ2-2; d_gene: TRBD1; CDR3nt: TGTGCCAGCAGGGGGACAGGGGGCCTACTCTCCACCGGGGAGCTGTTTTTT; CDR3aa: CASRGTGGLLSTGELFF
abundance: many; v_gene: TRBV7-9; j_gene: TRBJ2-2; d_gene: TRBD1; CDR3nt: TGTGCCAGCAGCCGGGACAGCGGCAAAGAAGGCGGGGAGCTGTTTTTT; CDR3aa: CASSRDSGKEGGELFF
abundance: many; v_gene: TRBV2; j_gene: TRBJ2-2; d_gene: TRBD2; CDR3nt: TGTGCCAGCAGTTACGCCGGGACTAGGGGCGGGGAGCTGTTTTTT; CDR3aa: CASSYAGTRGGELFF
abundance: few; v_gene: TRBV6-5; j_gene: TRBJ1-2; d_gene: -; CDR3nt: TGTGCCAGCAGGCAGGGGATTCGGGGCTACACCTTC; CDR3aa: CASRQGIRGYTF
abundance: -; v_gene: TRBV2; j_gene: TRBJ1-4; d_gene: -; CDR3nt: TGTGCCAGCAGCTCGTTGGGGGCCCCAGGCATATCCTATTTT; CDR3aa: CASSSLGAPGISYF